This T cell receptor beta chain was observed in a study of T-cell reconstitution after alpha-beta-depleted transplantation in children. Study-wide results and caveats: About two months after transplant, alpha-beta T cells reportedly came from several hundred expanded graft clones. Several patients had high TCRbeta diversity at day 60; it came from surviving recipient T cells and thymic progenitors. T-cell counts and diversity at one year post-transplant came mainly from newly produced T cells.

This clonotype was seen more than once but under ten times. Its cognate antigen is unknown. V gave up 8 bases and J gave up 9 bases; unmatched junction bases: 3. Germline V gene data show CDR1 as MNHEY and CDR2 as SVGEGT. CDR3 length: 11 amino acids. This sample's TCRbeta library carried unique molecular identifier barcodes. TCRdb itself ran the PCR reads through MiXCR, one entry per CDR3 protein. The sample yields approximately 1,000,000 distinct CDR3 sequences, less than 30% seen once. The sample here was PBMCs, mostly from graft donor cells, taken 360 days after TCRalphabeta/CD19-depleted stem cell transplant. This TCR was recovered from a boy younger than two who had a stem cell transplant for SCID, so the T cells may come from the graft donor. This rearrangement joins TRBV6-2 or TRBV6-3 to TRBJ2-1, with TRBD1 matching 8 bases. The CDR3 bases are TGTGCCAGCGGACAGGGTGGTGAGCAGTTCTTC. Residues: CASGQGGEQFF.